This T cell receptor (beta chain) is drawn from a study of blood T cells in healthy people across ages. A second PCR of roughly 7 to 11 cycles used a sample-barcoded 5' primer and a J-beta primer mix. Each cDNA molecule was tagged by a template-switch adaptor that had 12 random nucleotides. TCRdb called the 5' RACE reads again in MiXCR, with one record for every CDR3 protein. The sample holds about 1.6 million distinct CDR3 sequences, about 31% seen once. Study results and limitations: Long-lived donors had more naive CD4+ cells and higher diversity than aged donors.

From germline, CDR1 is SNHLY and CDR2 FYNNEI. The CDR3 has 11 residues. The germline V and J ends were trimmed by 7 bases and 9 bases, with 10 bases remaining between them. On this clonotype itself: Antigen: not known.

Healthy individuals of Caucasian origin from Russia, aged about 6 to 95, served as donors. Peripheral blood, ten milliliters per donor, was collected. The chain recombines TRBV2 with TRBJ2-1, with D unresolved. This TCR derives from a woman aged 30 to 39 in good health. Sequencing input: blood. CDR3 bases: TGTGCCAGCAAGGGCAAGATTGAGCAGTTCTTC. Its protein is CASKGKIEQFF. The whole variable domain, filled in from reference TRBV2 and TRBJ2-1, reads EPEVTQTPSHQVTQMGQEVILRCVPISNHLYFYWYRQILGQKVEFLVSFYNNEISEKSEIFDDQFSVERPDGSNFTLKIRSTKLEDSAMYFCASKGKIEQFFGPGTRLTVL.